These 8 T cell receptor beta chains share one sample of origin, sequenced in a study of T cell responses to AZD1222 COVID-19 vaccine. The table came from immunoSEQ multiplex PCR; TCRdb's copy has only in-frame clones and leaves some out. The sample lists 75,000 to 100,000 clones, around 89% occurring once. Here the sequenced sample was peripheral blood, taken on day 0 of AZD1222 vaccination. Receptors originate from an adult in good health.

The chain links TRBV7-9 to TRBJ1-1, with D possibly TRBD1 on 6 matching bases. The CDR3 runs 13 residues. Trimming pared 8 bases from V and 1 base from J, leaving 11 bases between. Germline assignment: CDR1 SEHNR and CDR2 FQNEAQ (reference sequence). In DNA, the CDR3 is TGTGCCAGCGGTTGGACAGCGAACACTGAAGCTTTCTTT. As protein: CASGWTANTEAFF.

CDR3 residues: CASSAWTGSNEKLFF. DNA of the CDR3: TGTGCCAGCAGCGCGTGGACAGGGAGTAATGAAAAACTGTTTTTT. The chain carries TRBV7-2 and TRBJ1-4, with 8 bases aligning to TRBD1. The CDR3 covers 15 residues. Per the germline V gene, CDR1 is SGHTA and CDR2 is FQGNSA. V was pared by 5 bases and J by 4 bases, with 6 bases of the junction left unmatched.

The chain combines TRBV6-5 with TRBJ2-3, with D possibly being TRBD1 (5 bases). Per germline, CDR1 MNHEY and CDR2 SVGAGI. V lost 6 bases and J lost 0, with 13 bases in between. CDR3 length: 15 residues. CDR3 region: CASSLTVDSTDTQYF. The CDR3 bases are TGTGCCAGCAGCCTGACAGTAGATAGCACAGATACGCAGTATTTT.

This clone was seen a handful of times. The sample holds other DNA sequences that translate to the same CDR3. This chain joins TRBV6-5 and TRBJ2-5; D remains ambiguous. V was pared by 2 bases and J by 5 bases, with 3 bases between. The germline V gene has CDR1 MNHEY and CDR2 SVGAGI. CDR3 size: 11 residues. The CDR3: CASSYGETQYF. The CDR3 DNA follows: TGTGCCAGCAGTTACGGCGAGACCCAGTACTTC.

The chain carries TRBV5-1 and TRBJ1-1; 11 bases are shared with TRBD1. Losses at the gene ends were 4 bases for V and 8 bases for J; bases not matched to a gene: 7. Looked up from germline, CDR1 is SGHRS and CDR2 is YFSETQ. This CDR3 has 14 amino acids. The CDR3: CASSPFRTGGEAFF. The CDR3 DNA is TGCGCCAGCAGCCCATTTCGGACAGGGGGCGAAGCTTTCTTT.

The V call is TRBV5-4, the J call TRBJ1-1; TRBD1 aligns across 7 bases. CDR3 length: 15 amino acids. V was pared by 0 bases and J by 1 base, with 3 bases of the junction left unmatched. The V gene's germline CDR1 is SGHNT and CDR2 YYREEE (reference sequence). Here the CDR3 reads CASSLAQGGNTEAFF. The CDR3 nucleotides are TGTGCCAGCAGCTTGGCCCAGGGGGGGAACACTGAAGCTTTCTTT.

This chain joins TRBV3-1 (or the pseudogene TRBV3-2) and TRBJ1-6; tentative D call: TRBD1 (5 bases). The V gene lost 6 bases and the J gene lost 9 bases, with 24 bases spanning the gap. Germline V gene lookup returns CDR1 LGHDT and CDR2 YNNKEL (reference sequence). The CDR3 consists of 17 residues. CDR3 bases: TGTGCCAGCAGGGCCGGTGGGGGGGGAGATTGGATTTCACCCCTCCACTTT. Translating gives CASRAGGGGDWISPLHF.

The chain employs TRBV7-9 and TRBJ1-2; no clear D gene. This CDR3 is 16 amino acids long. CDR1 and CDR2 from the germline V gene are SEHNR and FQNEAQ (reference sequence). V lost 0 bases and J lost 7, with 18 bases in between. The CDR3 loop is CASSLAGVRLGSGYTF. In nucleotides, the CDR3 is TGTGCCAGCAGCTTAGCCGGAGTCCGGCTTGGTAGTGGCTACACCTTC. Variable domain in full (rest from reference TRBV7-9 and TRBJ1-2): DTGVSQNPRHKITKRGQNVTFRCDPISEHNRLYWYRQTLGQGPEFLTYFQNEAQLEKSRLLSDRFSAERPKGSFSTLEIQRTEQGDSAMYLCASSLAGVRLGSGYTFGSGTRLTVV.